This TCR beta chain stems from a study of long-term antiretroviral therapy in people with HIV. As for the study in general: Of all samples, the earliest predate the 2015 immediate-ART recommendation by about a decade.

In the case of this clone: Its target is not known.

Study-wide results and caveats: Pre-ART clonal expansion yielded clones that dominated the repertoire at all time points. Collection of the blood, which took place between about 2003 and 2017, possibly occurred under older ART regimens.

It was version v3.0 of the immunoSEQ assay that was run at survey level. Sequencing was performed with immunoSEQ multiplex PCR; in TCRdb, only in-frame clones are kept and a portion is missing. The repertoire holds 23,000 or so clones, with more than 75% as singletons. Each donor had at least one pre-ART and at least two post-ART PBMC samples. V lost 5 bases and J 7 bases, leaving 17 bases between the germline ends. CDR1 and CDR2 (germline): MNHNY, SVGAGI (reference sequence). The CDR3 length is 15 residues. This sequence originates from a man younger than 35 with HIV. The chain has TRBV6-6 and TRBJ1-4, with D possibly being TRBD1 (5 bases). This material consisted of unsorted PBMCs, taken 0.2 years before starting antiretroviral therapy. Here the CDR3 reads CASSARQRSGEKLFF. The CDR3, as DNA: TGTGCCAGCAGTGCCAGACAGAGGAGCGGTGAAAAACTGTTTTTT.